This record concerns one T cell receptor beta chain sequence. Its antigen is still unknown. These data are taken from a study of shared clonotypes between healthy human individuals. Naive CD8 populations comprised CD45RO-negative cells positively selected for CCR7, excluding terminally differentiated effector memory CD45RA+ cells. Each of the donors was a healthy adult who was HIV-negative and had not had a recent acute infection or vaccination. The CDR3 loop spans 16 amino acids. V dropped 0 bases and J dropped 3; count of bases not matched to a gene: 8. Germline values: CDR1 LGHNA, CDR2 YNFKEQ. Notes on the study in general: Limited genetic and exposure-history diversity came from having few donors. Naive subsets typically showed greater estimated richness than memory subsets.

An even split of each subset's genomic DNA across several immunoSEQ plates was performed. TCRdb's copy holds only in-frame clones and misses some; the assay was immunoSEQ multiplex PCR. This sample carries about 680,000 clones, roughly 94% of them seen once, and the ten largest clones take 20% to 25%. Sample: naive CD8+ T cells sorted from blood. The chain uses TRBV4-2 and TRBJ2-7; 7 nucleotides agree with TRBD2. This TCR was recovered from a man aged 30-40 years in good health. CDR3 nucleotide sequence: TGTGCCAGCAGCCAAGATCAGGGAGGGGTTGACTACGAGCAGTACTTC. This sequence encodes CASSQDQGGVDYEQYF.